The rows below give T cell receptor beta chains drawn from one sample of a study of blood T cell repertoires in COVID-19. Measured with immunoSEQ multiplex PCR; TCRdb has only the in-frame clones, and not every one. The profile covers over 150,000 clones, with about 79% appearing a single time and about 31% taken by the ten largest. Sequencing input: peripheral blood. The receptors derive from a woman in her sixties or seventies with acute or convalescent COVID-19. Both conserved end residues are part of each CDR3. Size tells how often a clone was seen (once, few, many) or the class of an expanded clone, and some rows leave it out.

clone_size v_call cdr3_aa
. TRBV6-5 CASTLPGGGYTF
. TRBV28 CASSLDTMGGTNEKLFF
. TRBV2 CASSGRTSGQQETQYF
. TRBV7-3 CASSPGTSGGAMVDTQYF
. TRBV4-1 CASSQDEGAVYGYTF
. TRBV10-3 CAISETEYGYTF
. TRBV9 CASSPGQGWETQYF
once TRBV12-5 CASGLVRDRGHIEQFF
. TRBV18 CASSLAEPGGTQYF
. TRBV5-1 CASSRPGLGETQYF
few TRBV18 CASSLLLGGWTDTQYF
. TRBV4-1 CASTLTGRGTEAFF
. TRBV6-6 CASSPSGRTVTNYGYTF
. TRBV5-8 CASSYRVGTQYF
. TRBV7-8 CASSLGQGSETQYF
once TRBV2 CAAGAGDNQPQHF
. TRBV5-1 CASSLWGVPAYNSPLHF
. TRBV25-1 CASSLIGGNTGELFF
. TRBV3-1/TRBV3-2 CASSQDPRGSSYEQYF
. TRBV18 CASSPTGLSLTGELFF
. TRBV5-1 CASSLYDRDDPNEQFF
. TRBV11-2 CASSLASGNSWSTDTQYF
. TRBV4-1 CASSSTGTQYNEQFF
. TRBV5-1 CASSLGGTDTYEQYF
. TRBV14 CASSHGLAGGQDTQYF
. TRBV6-5 CASSYQAGSSYNEQFF
. TRBV11-2 CASSLDNAGGETQYF
. TRBV28 CASSYPNGNTEAFF
once TRBV28 CASSFGVAYQPQHF
. TRBV5-6 CASSLVGAGEQYF
once TRBV3-1/TRBV3-2 CASSQYGQGGLAGMYNEQFF
. TRBV6-5 CASSSNSPDNEQFF
few TRBV11-1 CASRSKGLNTEAFF
few TRBV28 CASSTPANEKLFF
. TRBV5-6 CASSLQGANYGYTF
. TRBV10-2 CASSELREFQPQHF
. TRBV27 CASSSDGEGYTF
. TRBV3-1/TRBV3-2 CASSQGQVLNQPQHF
. TRBV21-1 CASSKPLERGGYNEQFF
. TRBV29-1 CSVVSGGAVEQFF
. TRBV3-1/TRBV3-2 CASSQPQGAGGNTIYF
few TRBV7-2 CASSPLQGRGWTDTQYF
few TRBV12-5 CASGLDEGQPQHF
. TRBV11-3 CASSRGGTGAMNTEAFF
. TRBV5-4 CASSLELAGGRETQYF
. TRBV6-5 CASADWGNQPQHF
. TRBV18 CASSYQGIGDEKLFF
. TRBV3-1/TRBV3-2 CASSLRTGELFF
. TRBV29-1 CSVEDLRQGKGYTF
once TRBV6-5 CASSRQGFPYEQYF
. TRBV12-3/TRBV12-4 CASSLSVQETQYF
. TRBV20-1 CSALRQNYTF
once TRBV7-6 CASSSLAAGGRNEQFF
. TRBV5-1 CASSLDGGEQYF
. TRBV4-1 CASSQDGGQLLNQPQHF
. TRBV14 CASSPRVGNTIYF
. TRBV5-1 CASSFFFTSGGAGETQYF
few TRBV7-2 CASSLEGRLALQETQYF
. TRBV28 CASSGQGGYNEQFF
. TRBV2 CASNGQGQETQYF